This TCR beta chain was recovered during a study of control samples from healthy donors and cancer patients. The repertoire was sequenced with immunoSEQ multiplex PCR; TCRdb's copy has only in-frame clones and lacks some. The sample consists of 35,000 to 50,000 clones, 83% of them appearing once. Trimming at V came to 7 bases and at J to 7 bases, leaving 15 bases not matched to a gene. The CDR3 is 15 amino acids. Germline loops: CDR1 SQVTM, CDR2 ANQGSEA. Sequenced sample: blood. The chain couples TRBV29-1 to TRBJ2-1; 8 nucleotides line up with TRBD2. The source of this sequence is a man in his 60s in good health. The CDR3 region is CSALRVGTRQNEQFF. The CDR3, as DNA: TGCAGCGCCCTACGGGTCGGGACTAGGCAGAATGAGCAGTTCTTC.